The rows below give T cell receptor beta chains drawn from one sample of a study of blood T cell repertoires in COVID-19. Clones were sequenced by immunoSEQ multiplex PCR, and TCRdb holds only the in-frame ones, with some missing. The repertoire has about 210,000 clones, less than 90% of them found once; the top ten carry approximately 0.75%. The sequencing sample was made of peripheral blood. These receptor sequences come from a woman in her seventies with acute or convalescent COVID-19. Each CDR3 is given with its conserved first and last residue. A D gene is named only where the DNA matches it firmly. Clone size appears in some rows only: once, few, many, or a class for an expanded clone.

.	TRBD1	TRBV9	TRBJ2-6	TGTGCCAGCAGCGTACTGACAGGGGGAGGGTCTGGGGCCAACGTCCTGACTTTC	CASSVLTGGGSGANVLTF
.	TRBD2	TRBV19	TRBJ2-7	TGTGCCAGTAGTGATCAGGGAGGGAGCCGCTACGAGCAGTACTTC	CASSDQGGSRYEQYF
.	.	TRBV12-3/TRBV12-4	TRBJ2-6	TGTGCCAGCCAGGGAACAGGGGCCAACGTCCTGACTTTC	CASQGTGANVLTF
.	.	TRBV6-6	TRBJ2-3	TGTGCCAGCAGTTCGGGTCTCACAGATACGCAGTATTTT	CASSSGLTDTQYF
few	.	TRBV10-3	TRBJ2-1	TGTGCCATCAGTGAGTTCGGGACTCTCCTCTCCTACAATGAGCAGTTCTTC	CAISEFGTLLSYNEQFF
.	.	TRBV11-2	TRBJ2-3	TGTGCCAGCAGCTTAGGACTCTACCCCACAGATACGCAGTATTTT	CASSLGLYPTDTQYF
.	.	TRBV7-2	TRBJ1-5	TGTGCCAGCAGCTTAGATCTCTGGGCAGGCGTTTATAGCAATCAGCCCCAGCATTTT	CASSLDLWAGVYSNQPQHF
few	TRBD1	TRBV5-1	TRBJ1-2	TGCGCCAGCAGCTTGCAAGGGGGCCACTATGGCTACACCTTC	CASSLQGGHYGYTF
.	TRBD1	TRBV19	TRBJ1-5	TGTGCCAGTAGTATAGCCGGGACAGCTAGGCCCAATCAGCCCCAGCATTTT	CASSIAGTARPNQPQHF
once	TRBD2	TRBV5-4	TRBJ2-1	TGTGCCAGCAGCCCGGGGACTAGCGGGGTCAATGAGCAGTTCTTC	CASSPGTSGVNEQFF
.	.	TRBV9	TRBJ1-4	TGTGCCAGCAGCGTTGGGCCGAATGAAAAACTGTTTTTT	CASSVGPNEKLFF
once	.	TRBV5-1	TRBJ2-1	TGCGCCAGCAGCTTGACGGGGAACAGAGATGAGCAGTTCTTC	CASSLTGNRDEQFF
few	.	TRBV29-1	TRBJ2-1	TGCAGCGTTATCCGAGGGCGATACAATGAGCAGTTCTTC	CSVIRGRYNEQFF
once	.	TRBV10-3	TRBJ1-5	TGTGCCATCAGGGGAGGGGGGGATAGCAATCAGCCCCAGCATTTT	CAIRGGGDSNQPQHF
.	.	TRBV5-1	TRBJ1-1	TGCGCCAGCAGCTTGGAACACGGACTAGGGGCTGAAGCTTTCTTT	CASSLEHGLGAEAFF
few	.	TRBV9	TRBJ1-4	TGTGCCAGCAACCTCCGGGGGGCAGGGAGTGAAAAACTGTTTTTT	CASNLRGAGSEKLFF
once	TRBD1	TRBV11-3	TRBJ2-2	TGTGCCAGCAGCTCGACAGGGGGCTTAACCGGGGAGCTGTTTTTT	CASSSTGGLTGELFF
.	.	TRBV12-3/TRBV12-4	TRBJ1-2	TGTGCCAGCAGTTCAAACCAGTATGGCTACACCTTC	CASSSNQYGYTF
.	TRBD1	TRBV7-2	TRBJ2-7	TGTGCCAGCCGCCCGAGAGACAGGGGTTCCGAGCAGTACTTC	CASRPRDRGSEQYF
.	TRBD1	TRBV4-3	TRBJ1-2	TGCGCCAGCAGCCGGGGACAGACGGGTACCTATGGCTACACCTTC	CASSRGQTGTYGYTF
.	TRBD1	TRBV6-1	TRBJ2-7	TGTGCCAGCAGTGAAAACGTCTTAGGACAGGGGATCCACGAGCAGTACTTC	CASSENVLGQGIHEQYF
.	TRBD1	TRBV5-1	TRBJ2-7	TGCGCCAGCAGCGGACGGGGGACAGGGGTTTACGAGCAGTACTTC	CASSGRGTGVYEQYF
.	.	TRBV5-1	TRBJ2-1	TGCGCCAGCAGCTTGGCGGGGGGCGCTTACAATGAGCAGTTCTTC	CASSLAGGAYNEQFF
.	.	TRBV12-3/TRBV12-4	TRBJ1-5	TGTGCCAGCAGCGGGAGAAGCAATCAGCCCCAGCATTTT	CASSGRSNQPQHF
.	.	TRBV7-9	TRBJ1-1	TGTGCCAGCAGGTTCGGGGGAAACACTGAAGCTTTCTTT	CASRFGGNTEAFF
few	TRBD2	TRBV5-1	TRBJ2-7	TGCGCCAGCAGCTCCAGCGGGGGTTTGGGCGAGCAGTACTTC	CASSSSGGLGEQYF
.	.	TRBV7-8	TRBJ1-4	TGTGCCAGCAGCCACCAGGGGTTGAATGAAAAACTGTTTTTT	CASSHQGLNEKLFF
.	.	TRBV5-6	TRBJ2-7	TGTGCCAGCAGCTTGGCCAGGGTCGAGCAGTACTTC	CASSLARVEQYF
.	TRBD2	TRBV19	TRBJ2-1	TGTGCCAGTAGTACTAGCGGGGGGCGGTACAATGAGCAGTTCTTC	CASSTSGGRYNEQFF
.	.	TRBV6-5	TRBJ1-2	TGTGCCAGCAGCGCCGACAAAAACTATGGCTACACCTTC	CASSADKNYGYTF
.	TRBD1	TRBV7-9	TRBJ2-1	TGTGCCAGCAGTCATCCGGGACAGGGTGGTTCCTACAATGAGCAGTTCTTC	CASSHPGQGGSYNEQFF
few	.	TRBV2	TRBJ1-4	TGTGCCAGCTCCAGGGGTCGGGGTAATGAAAAACTGTTTTTT	CASSRGRGNEKLFF
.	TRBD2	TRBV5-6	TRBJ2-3	TGTGCCAGCAGCCCCCCCCCGAGCGGGAGGGCAGATACGCAGTATTTT	CASSPPPSGRADTQYF
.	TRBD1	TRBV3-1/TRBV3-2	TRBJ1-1	TGTGCCAGCACCCATCGGACAGGGGGAACTGAAGCTTTCTTT	CASTHRTGGTEAFF
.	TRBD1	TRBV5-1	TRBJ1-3	TGCGCCAGCAGCACCTACAGGGGGGACACCATATATTTT	CASSTYRGDTIYF
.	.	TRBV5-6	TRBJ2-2	TGTGCCAGCAGCTTGTACGGGAACACCGGGGAGCTGTTTTTT	CASSLYGNTGELFF
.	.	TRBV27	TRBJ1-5	TGTGCCAGCAGTTTGTCGACAGCTTATGATCAGCCCCAGCATTTT	CASSLSTAYDQPQHF
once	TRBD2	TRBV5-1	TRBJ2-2	TGCGCCAGCAGCTTGGTAGCTAGCGGGAGCGCCACCGGGGAGCTGTTTTTT	CASSLVASGSATGELFF
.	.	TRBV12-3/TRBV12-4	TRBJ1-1	TGTGCCAGCAGTTTCATTTCGAACACTGAAGCTTTCTTT	CASSFISNTEAFF
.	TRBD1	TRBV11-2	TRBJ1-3	TGTGCCAGCGGGACAGGGAGCTCTGGAAACACCATATATTTT	CASGTGSSGNTIYF
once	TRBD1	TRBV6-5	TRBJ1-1	TGTGCCACCCTATTTCCGGGACAGGGCACTGAAGCTTTCTTT	CATLFPGQGTEAFF
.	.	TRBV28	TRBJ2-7	TGTGCCAGCAGTTTATGGGGGGGAAGACAGACTTCCTACGAGCAGTACTTC	CASSLWGGRQTSYEQYF
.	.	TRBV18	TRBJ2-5	TGTGCCAGCTCACCAATTGACAGCCAAGAGACCCAGTACTTC	CASSPIDSQETQYF
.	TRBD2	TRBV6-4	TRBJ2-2	TGTGCCAGCAGTCAACTAGCGGGAGTCTCCGGGGAGCTGTTTTTT	CASSQLAGVSGELFF
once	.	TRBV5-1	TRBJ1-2	TGCGCCAGCAGCTTGGAAGGAGTAACCGGCTACACCTTC	CASSLEGVTGYTF
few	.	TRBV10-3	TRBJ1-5	TGTGCCATCAGTGATACATTACAGCCCCAGCATTTT	CAISDTLQPQHF
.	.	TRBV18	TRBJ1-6	TGTGCCAGCTCACCAGAGCTAAATTCACCCCTCCACTTT	CASSPELNSPLHF
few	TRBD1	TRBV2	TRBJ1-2	TGTGCCAGCAGTGAAGTAGGGACAGGATATGGCTACACCTTC	CASSEVGTGYGYTF
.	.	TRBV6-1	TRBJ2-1	TGTGCCAGCAGTGTAGCGCGGGGACCCTACAATGAGCAGTTCTTC	CASSVARGPYNEQFF
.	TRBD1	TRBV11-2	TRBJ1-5	TGTGCCAGCAGCTTAGATAGCCTGGGGGGGACAGGGAAGAATCAGCCCCAGCATTTT	CASSLDSLGGTGKNQPQHF
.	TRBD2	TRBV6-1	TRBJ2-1	TGTGCCAGCAGTGAACTTGGGACTAGCGGTAGCTCCTACAATGAGCAGTTCTTC	CASSELGTSGSSYNEQFF
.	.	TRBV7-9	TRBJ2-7	TGTGCCAGCAGCTCCCCAAACCAGCGTGGCTACGAGCAGTACTTC	CASSSPNQRGYEQYF
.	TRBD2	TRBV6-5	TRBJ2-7	TGTGCCAGCAGTTACTCGACTAGCGAACGGTACGAGCAGTACTTC	CASSYSTSERYEQYF